This entry lists 11 T cell receptor beta chains sequenced from one sample in a study of blood T cell repertoires in COVID-19. Assay: immunoSEQ multiplex PCR; the TCRdb copy retains only in-frame clones and omits some. The repertoire has approximately 360,000 clones, roughly 87% of them found once; the top ten carry about 4.9%. The sequenced sample consisted of PBMCs or T cells enriched from blood (not recorded which). The origin of the receptors is a woman aged 45-65 years who had recovered from COVID-19.

The CDR3 loop is CASSSRDGGTEAFF. In nucleotides, the CDR3 is TGTGCCAGCAGTTCACGGGACGGAGGGACCGAAGCTTTCTTT. This chain links TRBV27 with TRBJ1-1, with D possibly being TRBD1 (5 bases). CDR3 length: 14 residues. Trimming left V 4 bases short and J 8 bases short, with 17 bases between. The germline CDR1 and CDR2 sequences are MNHEY and SMNVEV (reference sequence).

V usage is TRBV3-1 (or the pseudogene TRBV3-2) and J usage is TRBJ2-3, with 16 nucleotides matching TRBD2. The length of the CDR3 is 15 residues. From germline, CDR1 is LGHDT and CDR2 YNNKEL (reference sequence). V lost 6 bases, J lost 6 bases, and 3 bases stayed unmatched. CDR3 nucleotides: TGTGCCAGCAGGGGACTAGCGGGGGGGCCGGATACGCAGTATTTT. It specifies CASRGLAGGPDTQYF.

The rearrangement uses TRBV11-3 and TRBJ2-7, with D possibly being TRBD2 (6 bases). This CDR3 spans 15 amino acids. With 5 bases removed from V and 0 bases from J, the gap between germline ends came to 14 bases. Germline values: CDR1 SGHNT, CDR2 YENEEA. The CDR3 DNA reads as TGTGCCAGCAGCCACCGGACTACCCACTCCTACGAGCAGTACTTC. Translating it yields CASSHRTTHSYEQYF.

This chain joins TRBV6-2 or TRBV6-3 and TRBJ2-5; D possibly corresponds to TRBD2 (6 bases). Trimming pared 2 bases from V and 2 bases from J, leaving 12 bases between. Germline CDR1 and CDR2: MNHEY and SVGEGT. This CDR3 has 15 residues. This CDR3 is CASSYGGAGQETQYF. The CDR3 region has the DNA TGTGCCAGCAGTTACGGAGGAGCGGGTCAAGAGACCCAGTACTTC.

This clone was picked up a small number of times. The CDR3 reads CASSRSGTGFSYEQYF. In DNA form, the CDR3 reads TGTGCCAGCAGCCGAAGCGGGACAGGGTTCTCCTACGAGCAGTACTTC. The chain recombines TRBV7-9 with TRBJ2-7; 9 bases line up with TRBD1. The CDR3 is 16 amino acids. In germline, CDR1 is SEHNR, CDR2 FQNEAQ (reference sequence). J gave up 0 bases and V 5 bases, and 8 bases lay outside the gene matches. Based on the CDR3 plus reference TRBV7-9 and TRBJ2-7, the full variable domain is DTGVSQNPRHKITKRGQNVTFRCDPISEHNRLYWYRQTLGQGPEFLTYFQNEAQLEKSRLLSDRFSAERPKGSFSTLEIQRTEQGDSAMYLCASSRSGTGFSYEQYFGPGTRLTVT.

In this sample, this clone turned up a few times. J is TRBJ1-1 and V is TRBV4-1; 10 bases match TRBD1. The CDR3 runs 15 residues. The germline V gene encodes CDR1 MGHRA and CDR2 YSYEKL. Losses at the gene ends were 3 bases for V and 4 bases for J; bases not matched to a gene: 5. The CDR3: CASSQTGGLATEAFF. The CDR3 DNA sequence: TGCGCCAGCAGCCAGACAGGGGGCTTGGCCACTGAAGCTTTCTTT.

In its sample, this clone was seen once. V is TRBV5-6 and J is TRBJ1-2; TRBD1 is a possible D gene (6 bases). This CDR3 comprises 13 residues. Germline V gives CDR1 SGHDT, CDR2 YYEEEE. Deletions cut 6 bases from V and 4 bases from J, with 13 bases between. The CDR3 spells CASKGDTPYGYTF. CDR3 nucleotides: TGTGCCAGCAAAGGGGACACCCCCTATGGCTACACCTTC.

The chain combines TRBV5-8 with TRBJ1-2, with D perhaps TRBD1 (5 bases). This CDR3 is 13 amino acids long. From germline, CDR1 is SGHTS and CDR2 YDEGEE. The V and J ends lost 3 bases and 2 bases respectively, with 8 bases between them. CDR3 DNA: TGTGCCAGCAGCTATGACAGCAACTATGGCTACACCTTC. The encoded protein is CASSYDSNYGYTF.

The chain joins TRBV29-1 to TRBJ1-2; 7 nucleotides agree with TRBD1. Losses at the gene ends were 7 bases for V and 5 bases for J; bases not matched to a gene: 7. CDR3 length: 12 amino acids. Germline V CDR1 and CDR2: SQVTM, ANQGSEA. This chain's CDR3 is CSARQGVYGYTF. The CDR3 DNA sequence: TGCAGCGCCAGACAGGGAGTTTATGGCTACACCTTC.

This clone was seen a few times. The V and J genes are TRBV7-9 and TRBJ1-3; D remains unclear. Trimming took off 7 bases at V and 2 bases at J, with 9 bases between the two ends. The length of the CDR3 is 13 residues. Germline assignment: CDR1 SEHNR and CDR2 FQNEAQ (reference sequence). In nucleotides, the CDR3 is TGTGCCAGCACCCCGTTTACTGGAAACACCATATATTTT. Its protein product is CASTPFTGNTIYF.

The chain uses TRBV27 and TRBJ1-1; 7 bases line up with TRBD1. Germline values: CDR1 MNHEY, CDR2 SMNVEV (reference sequence). V gave up 5 bases and J gave up 0 bases; unmatched junction bases: 9. The CDR3 length is 16 residues. The CDR3 DNA sequence: TGTGCCAGCAGTCTTATACCGGGACAGATGAACACTGAAGCTTTCTTT. It specifies CASSLIPGQMNTEAFF.